The rows below give T cell receptor beta chains drawn from one sample of a study of OX40 agonist ivuxolimab in advanced cancers. The protocol was immunoSEQ multiplex PCR, while the TCRdb copy is restricted to in-frame clones and leaves out a portion. The data hold some 100,000 clones, with approximately 81% observed a single time. Specimen: CD4+ or CD8+ T cells sorted from blood, collected in a trial of the OX40 agonist ivuxolimab. The receptors here all came from an adult with an advanced solid tumor such as melanoma, head and neck, liver or kidney cancer. The CDR3 runs from the conserved cysteine through the conserved F or W. A D gene is named only where the DNA matches it firmly.

J gene: TRBJ1-2; V gene: TRBV2; D gene: -; CDR3 protein: CASSERQSGYTF; CDR3 DNA: TGTGCCAGCAGTGAAAGACAGAGTGGCTACACCTTC
J gene: TRBJ1-2; V gene: TRBV7-2; D gene: -; CDR3 protein: CASSPSLLYGYTF; CDR3 DNA: TGTGCCAGCAGCCCCTCGCTCCTCTATGGCTACACCTTC
J gene: TRBJ2-5; V gene: TRBV10-3; D gene: -; CDR3 protein: CAISDQGKETQYF; CDR3 DNA: TGTGCCATCAGTGACCAGGGAAAAGAGACCCAGTACTTC
J gene: TRBJ1-3; V gene: TRBV5-4; D gene: -; CDR3 protein: CASSSLNSGNTIYF; CDR3 DNA: TGTGCCAGCAGCTCATTAAACTCTGGAAACACCATATATTTT
J gene: TRBJ2-3; V gene: TRBV7-3; D gene: -; CDR3 protein: CASSPSASTDTQYF; CDR3 DNA: TGTGCCAGCAGCCCGTCGGCTAGCACAGATACGCAGTATTTT
J gene: TRBJ2-2; V gene: TRBV7-7; D gene: -; CDR3 protein: CASSPQNPGELFF; CDR3 DNA: TGTGCCAGCAGCCCCCAGAATCCCGGGGAGCTGTTTTTT
J gene: TRBJ2-7; V gene: TRBV5-6; D gene: -; CDR3 protein: CASSLPYSPEQYF; CDR3 DNA: TGTGCCAGCAGCTTGCCGTACAGTCCCGAGCAGTACTTC
J gene: TRBJ1-6; V gene: TRBV6-5; D gene: -; CDR3 protein: CASSLSRQYNSPLHF; CDR3 DNA: TGTGCCAGCAGTTTGTCCCGGCAATATAATTCACCCCTCCACTTT
J gene: TRBJ1-5; V gene: TRBV5-4; D gene: TRBD1; CDR3 protein: CASSQALQGPQPQHF; CDR3 DNA: TGTGCCAGCAGCCAAGCTTTACAGGGGCCGCAGCCCCAGCATTTT
J gene: TRBJ2-7; V gene: TRBV28; D gene: -; CDR3 protein: CASSGGQRTQSEF; CDR3 DNA: TGTGCCAGCAGCGGGGGACAGCGGACCCAGTCGGAATTC
J gene: TRBJ1-1; V gene: TRBV21-1; D gene: -; CDR3 protein: CASSKGAVGTENTEAFF; CDR3 DNA: TGTGCCAGCAGCAAAGGAGCCGTTGGGACCGAGAACACTGAAGCTTTCTTT
J gene: TRBJ2-7; V gene: TRBV7-2; D gene: -; CDR3 protein: CASSSDASYEQYF; CDR3 DNA: TGTGCCAGCAGCTCAGATGCGTCATACGAGCAGTACTTC
J gene: TRBJ1-2; V gene: TRBV7-2; D gene: TRBD1; CDR3 protein: CASSLDPQGASYGYTF; CDR3 DNA: TGTGCCAGCAGCTTAGATCCGCAGGGGGCTAGTTATGGCTACACCTTC
J gene: TRBJ1-2; V gene: TRBV30; D gene: -; CDR3 protein: CAWSGLRMEYGYTF; CDR3 DNA: TGTGCCTGGAGTGGATTGAGGATGGAGTATGGCTACACCTTC
J gene: TRBJ2-2; V gene: TRBV4-3; D gene: TRBD2; CDR3 protein: CASSPFLPSGGATGELFF; CDR3 DNA: TGCGCCAGCAGCCCCTTCCTTCCTAGCGGGGGGGCCACCGGGGAGCTGTTTTTT
J gene: TRBJ1-2; V gene: TRBV29-1; D gene: TRBD1; CDR3 protein: CSVESGQVANYGYTF; CDR3 DNA: TGCAGCGTTGAGTCTGGACAGGTAGCTAACTATGGCTACACCTTC
J gene: TRBJ1-5; V gene: TRBV28; D gene: TRBD1; CDR3 protein: CASSLKTGRGNQPQHF; CDR3 DNA: TGTGCCAGCAGTTTAAAGACAGGGCGTGGGAATCAGCCCCAGCATTTT